Sequencing of this T cell receptor (beta chain) was carried out in a study of blood T cell repertoires in COVID-19. Overall study: Acute and convalescent COVID-19 samples came from the United States, Italy and Spain. Sources were T cells, B-cell-depleted T cells, or PBMCs; the material itself was cDNA or gDNA.

As processed by the authors: Reference gene primer amplification gave estimated nucleated cell counts. This table comes from immunoSEQ multiplex PCR, and its TCRdb copy is limited to in-frame clones, with some not included. The DNA gave D and trimming, while V, J and clone size come from that table. This table has fewer than 200,000 clones, roughly 80% appearing once. CDR1 and CDR2 (germline): SGHDT, YYEEEE. V gave up 2 bases and J gave up 8 bases, with 10 bases separating them. The CDR3 covers 13 residues. V gene TRBV5-6 combines with J gene TRBJ2-2; D gene ambiguous. Sequencing was carried out using peripheral blood. The TCR sequence derives from a woman aged 80 or older with COVID-19, enrolled during active disease. Here the CDR3 DNA reads TGTGCCAGCAGCTTTATCATGGCAGGGGAGCTGTTTTTT. This gives the protein CASSFIMAGELFF.